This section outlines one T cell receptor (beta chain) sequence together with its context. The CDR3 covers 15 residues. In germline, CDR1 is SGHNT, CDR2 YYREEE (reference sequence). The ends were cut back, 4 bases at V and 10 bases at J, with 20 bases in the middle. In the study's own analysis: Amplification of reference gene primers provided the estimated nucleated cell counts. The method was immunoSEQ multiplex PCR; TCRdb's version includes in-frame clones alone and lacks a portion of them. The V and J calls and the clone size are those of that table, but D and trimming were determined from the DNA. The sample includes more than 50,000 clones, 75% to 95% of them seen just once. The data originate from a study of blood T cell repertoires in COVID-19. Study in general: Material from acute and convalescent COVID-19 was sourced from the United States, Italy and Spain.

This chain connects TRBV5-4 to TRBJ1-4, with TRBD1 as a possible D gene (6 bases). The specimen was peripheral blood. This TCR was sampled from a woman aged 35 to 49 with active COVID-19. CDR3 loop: CASSRSGERVGKLFF. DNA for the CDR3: TGTGCCAGCAGCCGGTCAGGGGAGAGGGTAGGAAAACTGTTTTTT. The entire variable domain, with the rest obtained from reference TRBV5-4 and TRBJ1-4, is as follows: ETGVTQSPTHLIKTRGQQVTLRCSSQSGHNTVSWYQQALGQGPQFIFQYYREEENGRGNFPPRFSGLQFPNYSSELNVNALELDDSALYLCASSRSGERVGKLFFGSGTQLSVL.